The present T cell receptor beta chain was sequenced within a study of T cell changes during pregnancy in multiple sclerosis. The V gene end was trimmed by 4 bases and the J gene end by 5 bases; junction bases not matched to a gene: 9. CDR1 and CDR2 (germline): SGHRS, YFSETQ. This CDR3 has 15 residues. The data were produced by immunoSEQ multiplex PCR, yet TCRdb's version contains in-frame clones alone and is incomplete. This table has tens of thousands of clones, around 90% appearing once. The clonotype originates from a female donor in good health, enrolled as a control in a pregnancy study. V is TRBV5-1 and J is TRBJ2-5; 9 nucleotides agree with TRBD2. The sample here was peripheral blood, taken in the first trimester of pregnancy. In DNA form, the CDR3 reads TGCGCCAGCAGCCCTCCAGCGGGAGGCTGGGAGACCCAGTACTTC. This gives the protein CASSPPAGGWETQYF.